Listed here are 13 T cell receptor beta chains from one sample, sequenced in a study of shared clonotypes between healthy human individuals. Sequenced by immunoSEQ multiplex PCR; TCRdb stores in-frame clones only, minus some. The data hold roughly 2.6 million clones, with just over 90% observed a single time. Sequences were obtained from naive CD4+ T cells sorted from blood. Subset described: CD45RA+ positively selected. These receptors were obtained from a young man in good health.

The chain combines TRBV11-2 with TRBJ2-7; no clear D. The CDR3 is 14 amino acids. V gave up 4 bases and J gave up 4 bases, with 14 bases separating them. Germline loops: CDR1 SGHAT, CDR2 FQNNGV. The CDR3 bases are TGTGCCAGCAGCTCCGCGCCGGGCCCTTACGAGCAGTACTTC. Protein product: CASSSAPGPYEQYF. Using reference TRBV11-2 and TRBJ2-7 for the parts outside the CDR3, the full variable domain is EAGVAQSPRYKIIEKRQSVAFWCNPISGHATLYWYQQILGQGPKLLIQFQNNGVVDDSQLPKDRFSAERLKGVDSTLKIQPAKLEDSAVYLCASSSAPGPYEQYFGPGTRLTVT.

This chain uses TRBV18 with TRBJ1-2, with D possibly being TRBD1 (6 bases). V lost 3 bases to trimming and J lost 3 bases, with 11 bases between them. The CDR3 has 14 amino acids. The V gene's germline CDR1 is KGHSH and CDR2 LQKENI. CDR3 in amino acids: CASSPIAGDYGYTF. CDR3 DNA: TGTGCCAGCTCACCGATCGCAGGGGACTATGGCTACACCTTC.

V gene TRBV11-3 combines with J gene TRBJ1-4; no definite D call. The germline V gene encodes CDR1 SGHNT and CDR2 YENEEA. Trimming took 3 bases from V and 8 from J, leaving 13 bases between them. The CDR3 has 14 residues. The CDR3 DNA is TGTGCCAGCAGCTTTCAAGGGCGCGGAGAAAAACTGTTTTTT. Translation: CASSFQGRGEKLFF.

Of note for this clone: An end of the junction does not agree with germline; a read error may underlie this. The J gene is TRBJ2-2, the V gene TRBV7-7, with D tentatively TRBD2 (5 bases). This CDR3 spans 11 amino acids. CDR1 is SSHAT and CDR2 is FNYEAQ in the germline V gene (reference sequence). The CDR3 region is CASSPGGELFF. Written as DNA, the CDR3 is TGTGCTAGCAGCCCGGGGGGGGAGCTGTTTTTT. The whole variable domain, remainder taken from reference TRBV7-7 and TRBJ2-2, is GAGVSQSPRYKVTKRGQDVTLRCDPISSHATLYWYQQALGQGPEFLTYFNYEAQPDKSGLPSDRFSAERPEGSISTLTIQRTEQRDSAMYRCASSPGGELFFGEGSRLTVL.

This clone is a singleton in its sample. The chain has TRBV5-1 and TRBJ2-3; possibly TRBD2 for D (6 bases). CDR1 is SGHRS and CDR2 is YFSETQ in the germline V gene. Trimming took off 4 bases at V and 3 bases at J, with 15 bases between the two ends. The CDR3 has 15 amino acids. CDR3 region: CASSPGDSGTDTQYF. CDR3 sequence (DNA): TGCGCCAGCAGCCCGGGGGACTCGGGGACAGATACGCAGTATTTT. The entire variable domain, with the rest obtained from reference TRBV5-1 and TRBJ2-3, is as follows: KAGVTQTPRYLIKTRGQQVTLSCSPISGHRSVSWYQQTPGQGLQFLFEYFSETQRNKGNFPGRFSGRQFSNSRSEMNVSTLELGDSALYLCASSPGDSGTDTQYFGPGTRLTVL.

The chain joins TRBV7-3 to TRBJ1-2; TRBD1 aligns across 9 bases. The trim removed 2 bases at V and 7 bases at J, leaving 5 bases unmatched. CDR1 and CDR2 from the germline V gene are SGHTA and FQGTGA. This CDR3 has 14 amino acids. CDR3 sequence: CASSLRQGDGGYTF. In DNA, the CDR3 is TGTGCCAGCAGCTTACGACAGGGGGATGGTGGCTACACCTTC.

The chain recombines TRBV11-2 with TRBJ2-5; 10 bases fit TRBD1. This CDR3 spans 15 amino acids. Looked up from germline, CDR1 is SGHAT and CDR2 is FQNNGV. Trimming took 7 bases from V and 1 from J; bases not matched to a gene: 6. The CDR3 loop is CASILGQGIQETQYF. The CDR3 region has the DNA TGTGCCAGCATTCTGGGACAGGGGATCCAAGAGACCCAGTACTTC.

This clone appeared once. This chain links TRBV4-1 with TRBJ1-3, with 9 bases matching TRBD1. The germline V gene has CDR1 MGHRA and CDR2 YSYEKL. CDR3 length: 14 residues. The J segment lost 7 bases and the V segment lost 7 bases, leaving 8 bases of the junction unmatched. CDR3 region: CASTPRTGVNTIYF. The CDR3 DNA is TGCGCCAGCACCCCAAGGACAGGGGTTAACACCATATATTTT.

V gene TRBV2 combines with J gene TRBJ2-1; D gene ambiguous. Germline V gene sequence: CDR1 SNHLY, CDR2 FYNNEI. V was trimmed by 4 bases and J by 7 bases, leaving 5 bases between them. The length of the CDR3 is 11 residues. The CDR3 region has the DNA TGTGCCAGCAGTGGAGAGAATGAGCAGTTCTTC. Residues: CASSGENEQFF.

The CDR3 loop reads CASSRDYTYEQYF. The CDR3 DNA is TGTGCCAGCAGCCGGGACTATACCTACGAGCAGTACTTC. V is TRBV6-6 and J is TRBJ2-7; 7 nucleotides agree with TRBD2. Per the germline V gene, CDR1 is MNHNY and CDR2 is SVGAGI (reference sequence). The ends lost 6 bases at V and 2 bases at J; junction bases unmatched: 4. The CDR3 has 13 amino acids.

V usage is TRBV5-1 and J usage is TRBJ2-1; D not certain. Germline CDR1 SGHRS, CDR2 YFSETQ. Trimming pared 0 bases from V and 7 bases from J, leaving 11 bases between. This CDR3 is 14 amino acids long. The CDR3 protein is CASSLGVGINEQFF. CDR3 sequence (DNA): TGCGCCAGCAGCTTGGGGGTAGGGATTAATGAGCAGTTCTTC.

In this sample, this clone turned up a few times. CDR3 residues: CAWSYGPVAEAFF. The CDR3 DNA follows: TGTGCCTGGAGTTACGGGCCAGTCGCTGAAGCTTTCTTT. The chain joins TRBV30 to TRBJ1-1; D not certain. This CDR3 comprises 13 residues. V was shortened by 2 bases and J by 6 bases, with 13 bases between the two germline ends. CDR1 GTSNPN and CDR2 SVGIG come from the germline V gene (reference sequence).

The V gene is TRBV7-3, the J gene TRBJ1-6, with a weak D call TRBD1 (5 bases). Germline V gives CDR1 SGHTA, CDR2 FQGTGA. The CDR3 length is 14 residues. V was cut by 3 bases and J by 9 bases, with 12 bases left in between. As DNA, the CDR3 is TGTGCCAGCAGCTTGGCCGGGGCCTCTTCACCCCTCCACTTT. It codes for CASSLAGASSPLHF.